The present T cell receptor beta chain was sequenced within a study of OX40 agonist ivuxolimab in advanced cancers. Study results and caveats: Which antigen the expanded peripheral T cells recognized is unknown. The mean number of expanded clones was higher in CD8+ T cells than in CD4+.

Exclusion applied to patients with autoimmune disease history or systemic immunosuppression. Produced via immunoSEQ multiplex PCR; TCRdb's table is partial and in-frame only. The data show about 64,000 clones, about nine tenths seen once. Looked up from germline, CDR1 is SGHDT and CDR2 is YYEEEE. CDR3 length equals 14 residues. V was cut by 3 bases and J by 7 bases, with 15 bases left in between. On this clone: The antigen remains undetermined.

This specimen was CD4+ or CD8+ T cells sorted from blood, taken in a trial of the OX40 agonist ivuxolimab. The receptor was derived from an adult with an advanced solid tumor such as melanoma, head and neck, liver or kidney cancer. This chain links TRBV5-6 with TRBJ2-3; a weak D match, TRBD1 (5 bases). The CDR3 nucleotides are TGTGCCAGCAGCTCCGCCAGAAGGGGAAATACGCAGTATTTT. It is translated as CASSSARRGNTQYF.